The 13 T cell receptor beta chains given below trace back to one sample, sequenced in a study of T-cell reconstitution after alpha-beta-depleted transplantation in children. The TCRbeta library was prepared with unique molecular identifiers. MiXCR was run by TCRdb on the PCR reads, yielding one entry per CDR3 protein. Seen here are more than 250,000 distinct CDR3 sequences, 9.9% observed once, and the top ten hold 10%. The sequencing here drew on PBMCs from the stem cell graft donor, taken from the stem cell graft. Receptors were obtained from a human donor who donated a stem cell graft to a child with SCID.

This clonotype was seen at least ten times. The V call is TRBV12-3 or TRBV12-4, the J call TRBJ2-5, with D uncertain. V lost 6 bases to trimming and J lost 1 base, with 9 bases between them. The length of the CDR3 is 13 residues. DNA of the CDR3: TGTGCCAGCAGGCTTGGGGTCCAAGAGACCCAGTACTTC. Its protein product is CASRLGVQETQYF.

This clonotype was observed a few times. The rearrangement links TRBV7-8 to TRBJ2-7, with D possibly being TRBD1 (8 bases). The CDR3 contains 15 residues. Trimming removed 1 base from V and 2 bases from J, with 12 bases in between. CDR1 SGHVS and CDR2 FQNEAQ come from the germline V gene. The CDR3 sequence is CASSLVTGGAYEQYF. In DNA form, the CDR3 reads TGTGCCAGCAGCTTAGTTACAGGGGGGGCCTACGAGCAGTACTTC.

This clonotype was counted between two and nine times. The chain employs TRBV27 and TRBJ1-5; 9 bases are shared with TRBD1. The CDR3 consists of 16 residues. V was clipped by 3 bases and J by 5 bases; unmatched bases: 8. The V gene's germline CDR1 is MNHEY and CDR2 SMNVEV (reference sequence). DNA of the CDR3: TGTGCCAGCAGTTTCGGGACAGGGCAAAACCATCAGCCCCAGCATTTT. This codes for CASSFGTGQNHQPQHF.

In nucleotides, the CDR3 is TGTGCCAGTAGTACGGGGACTACAGGGGACAATGAGCAGTTCTTC. This gives the protein CASSTGTTGDNEQFF. The chain links TRBV19 to TRBJ2-1; the D call may be TRBD1 or TRBD2 (7 bases each). The V end lost 4 bases, the J end lost 5 bases, and 15 bases lay between the germline ends. Germline V gene data show CDR1 as LNHDA and CDR2 as SQIVND (reference sequence). There are 15 residues in the CDR3.

The chain has TRBV11-2 and TRBJ2-7; weak D call: TRBD1 (5 bases). The V gene's germline CDR1 is SGHAT and CDR2 FQNNGV. Trimming stripped 1 base from V and 4 bases from J, with 11 bases between. The CDR3 covers 14 residues. CDR3 in DNA: TGTGCCAGCAGCTTAGTGACAGTCCCATACGAGCAGTACTTC. Protein product: CASSLVTVPYEQYF. Supplemented by reference TRBV11-2 and TRBJ2-7, the full variable domain reads EAGVAQSPRYKIIEKRQSVAFWCNPISGHATLYWYQQILGQGPKLLIQFQNNGVVDDSQLPKDRFSAERLKGVDSTLKIQPAKLEDSAVYLCASSLVTVPYEQYFGPGTRLTVT.

This clonotype was counted many times. The chain uses TRBV5-1 and TRBJ2-5; D may be TRBD1 (6 bases). V was pared by 1 base and J by 4 bases, with 14 bases between. The CDR3 has 15 residues. Germline V gene lookup returns CDR1 SGHRS and CDR2 YFSETQ. The CDR3 nucleotides are TGCGCCAGCAGCTTGCAGGGGACACTAGGAGAGACCCAGTACTTC. This gives the protein CASSLQGTLGETQYF.

The sample holds a few counts of this clonotype. The chain is built from TRBV3-1 and TRBJ2-7, with TRBD2 identical over 10 bases. V dropped 3 bases and J dropped 0; count of bases not matched to a gene: 5. This CDR3 region has 16 residues. Germline CDR1 and CDR2: LGHDT and YNNKEL (reference sequence). The CDR3 is CASSQRLAGISYEQYF. The CDR3 nucleotides read TGTGCCAGCAGCCAGAGACTAGCGGGTATCTCCTACGAGCAGTACTTC.

The CDR3 region is CASSPGGENTGELFF. CDR3 in DNA: TGCGCCAGCAGCCCGGGGGGGGAGAACACCGGGGAGCTGTTTTTT. The V call is TRBV5-1, the J call TRBJ2-2; 8 positions agree with TRBD2. This CDR3 comprises 15 residues. V lost 4 bases, J lost 1 base, and 3 bases stayed unmatched. Germline V CDR1 and CDR2: SGHRS, YFSETQ.

This clonotype has more than one count but fewer than ten. The rearrangement uses TRBV4-1 and TRBJ2-2; weak D call: TRBD2 (6 bases). The V end was cut by 3 bases, the J end by 4 bases, with 15 bases between. The germline V gene encodes CDR1 MGHRA and CDR2 YSYEKL. The CDR3 has 16 residues. CDR3: CASSHPGLKITGELFF. In DNA form, the CDR3 reads TGCGCCAGCAGCCACCCCGGACTAAAGATCACCGGGGAGCTGTTTTTT.

The chain carries TRBV7-9 and TRBJ1-1; no firm D call. The V gene lost 5 bases and the J gene lost 4 bases, with 11 bases spanning the gap. CDR1 and CDR2 from the germline V gene are SEHNR and FQNEAQ (reference sequence). The CDR3 has 13 residues. As DNA, the CDR3 is TGTGCCAGCAGCCCCCCGGAGAGCACTGAAGCTTTCTTT. This sequence encodes CASSPPESTEAFF. Drawing the rest from reference TRBV7-9 and TRBJ1-1, the complete variable domain is DTGVSQNPRHKITKRGQNVTFRCDPISEHNRLYWYRQTLGQGPEFLTYFQNEAQLEKSRLLSDRFSAERPKGSFSTLEIQRTEQGDSAMYLCASSPPESTEAFFGQGTRLTVV.

This chain connects TRBV4-2 to TRBJ1-1; D is unclear. The germline V and J ends were trimmed by 1 base and 2 bases, with 11 bases remaining between them. This CDR3 region has 15 residues. Germline V gene data show CDR1 as LGHNA and CDR2 as YNFKEQ. The CDR3 DNA reads TGTGCCAGCAGCCAAGTCACGGGGAAAAACACTGAAGCTTTCTTT. It specifies CASSQVTGKNTEAFF.

V gene TRBV2 combines with J gene TRBJ2-1; D uncertain. Looked up from germline, CDR1 is SNHLY and CDR2 is FYNNEI. The CDR3 is 13 amino acids. The V end lost 7 bases, the J end lost 8 bases, and 15 bases lay between the germline ends. For the CDR3, the DNA is TGTGCCAGCACCCATCAATTGGGCGATGAGCAGTTCTTC. Translating it yields CASTHQLGDEQFF.

The V call is TRBV11-1, the J call TRBJ2-1, with TRBD2 identical over 13 bases. CDR1 SGHAT and CDR2 FQDESV come from the germline V gene (reference sequence). The V segment lost 4 bases and the J segment 4 bases; nucleotides outside the gene matches: 10. The CDR3 is made up of 18 amino acids. The CDR3 DNA follows: TGTGCCAGCAGCTCGGCGGGGACTAGCGGGGCGATATACAATGAGCAGTTCTTC. Its translation: CASSSAGTSGAIYNEQFF.